A selection of T cell receptor beta chains follows, all from one sample in a study of CD8+ T cells in alopecia areata. Method: immunoSEQ multiplex PCR; TCRdb's copy keeps in-frame clones and lacks some. The data show about 200,000 clones, just over 55% seen once. Sample: CD8+ T cells sorted from blood. These receptors originate from a human donor in good health. CDR3s include the opening cysteine and the closing phenylalanine or tryptophan. D genes are given only for firm matches. Rows give clone size only sometimes, using once, few, many, or a class for an expanded clone.

. | TRBJ2-3 | TRBD2 | TRBV9 | TGTGCCAGCAGCGCAGAACTAGCGGGAAGCACAGATACGCAGTATTTT | CASSAELAGSTDTQYF
. | TRBJ2-7 | . | TRBV5-6 | TGTGCCAGCAGCCGCCGGTACGAGCAGTACTTC | CASSRRYEQYF
. | TRBJ2-2 | . | TRBV5-1 | TGCGCCAGCAGCTTTCTCAGGACTGGGTCCGGGGAGCTGTTTTTT | CASSFLRTGSGELFF
. | TRBJ2-3 | . | TRBV7-6 | TGTGCCAGCAGCTTAGGAGAAGATACGCAGTATTTT | CASSLGEDTQYF
. | TRBJ2-2 | . | TRBV30 | TGTGCCTGGAGTGTACGGGTCCCAGGGACCGGGGAGCTGTTTTTT | CAWSVRVPGTGELFF
few | TRBJ2-1 | . | TRBV11-3 | TGTGCCAGCAGCCAGGACAACTACAATGAGCAGTTCTTC | CASSQDNYNEQFF
. | TRBJ2-2 | TRBD2 | TRBV11-2 | TGTGCCAGCAGCTCGCGACTAGCGGGGGAGCTCACCGGGGAGCTGTTTTTT | CASSSRLAGELTGELFF
. | TRBJ2-1 | . | TRBV4-1 | TGCGCCAGCAGCCAAGACCATGGGGGAAATGAGCAGTTCTTC | CASSQDHGGNEQFF
few | TRBJ1-3 | . | TRBV29-1 | TGCAGCGTTGACAACGGAGACTCTGGAAACACCATATATTTT | CSVDNGDSGNTIYF
. | TRBJ1-5 | . | TRBV7-9 | TGTGCCAGCAGCTTAAAGGGGGATCAGCCCCAGCATTTT | CASSLKGDQPQHF
. | TRBJ1-1 | TRBD1 | TRBV27 | TGTGCCAGCAGTTCGGGGACAGGGAACACTGAAGCTTTCTTT | CASSSGTGNTEAFF
. | TRBJ2-5 | TRBD1 | TRBV27 | TGTGCCAGCAGTTTAGAAGGGGGCGCTGAGACCCAGTACTTC | CASSLEGGAETQYF
few | TRBJ1-5 | . | TRBV2 | TGTGCCAGCAGTGAAAACGGTATGGGCAATCAGCCCCAGCATTTT | CASSENGMGNQPQHF
. | TRBJ2-1 | . | TRBV15 | TGTGCCACCAGCAGAGATAAGAATGAGCAGTTCTTC | CATSRDKNEQFF
few | TRBJ1-5 | . | TRBV30 | TGTGCCTGGAGTCCGGGGCCCGGAGGGCCCCAGCATTTT | CAWSPGPGGPQHF
. | TRBJ1-1 | . | TRBV5-6 | TGTGCCAGCAGCTGGGGCACTGAAGCTTTCTTT | CASSWGTEAFF
many | TRBJ2-7 | TRBD2 | TRBV7-2 | TGTGCCAGCAGCTCGACGGGACTAGGGACCTACGAGCAGTACTTC | CASSSTGLGTYEQYF
few | TRBJ2-2 | TRBD2 | TRBV7-9 | TGTGCCAGCAGCCCGAGGACTAGCGGGGAGGAATCCAACACCGGGGAGCTGTTTTTT | CASSPRTSGEESNTGELFF
few | TRBJ2-3 | . | TRBV7-9 | TGTGCCAGCAGCTTGCAGGATTCCGGGACCACTACAGATACGCAGTATTTT | CASSLQDSGTTTDTQYF